Following are 30 T cell receptor beta chains from one sample sequenced in a study of CD8+ T cells in alopecia areata. Sequencing used cDNA as its template, made by extracting RNA and reverse transcribing it. Profiling relied on immunoSEQ multiplex PCR, and the TCRdb table lists in-frame clones only, not all of them. The sample has around 100,000 clones, none seen only once. Sequencing was performed on lesional skin. The receptors here all came from a C3H/HeJ mouse with alopecia areata. As its MHC haplotype, the strain has H2-k.

This clone was seen a few times. Gene and germline names: mouse. The CDR3 end is not reached by the read, which stops 4 residues before it; the germline J gene fills it in. The chain is built from TRBV20 and TRBJ2-1; D uncertain. CDR3 size: 14 residues. V gave up 0 bases and J gave up 0 bases, with 6 bases separating them. Germline lookup yields CDR1 GFQATS and CDR2 STVNSAI. The covered CDR3 bases are TGTGGTGCTAGGGAAGGGTTTAACTATGCT. Amino acids: CGAREGFNYA. The full CDR3 protein is CGAREGFNYAEQFF.

The table lists this clone with many counts. All gene names here are mouse names. The sequenced fragment ends 4 residues before the CDR3 boundary, so the rest is inferred from the germline J gene. The chain couples TRBV13-3 to TRBJ2-7, with D possibly matching TRBD2 (5 bases). The CDR3 is made up of 11 amino acids. Germline V gene data show CDR1 as NNHDY and CDR2 as SYVADS. CDR3 region: CASSGRDEQYF. CDR3 DNA (partial): TGTGCCAGCTCTGGGAGGGAT.

This clone was counted only a few times. Gene names refer to mouse genes. Read sequence stops 4 residues before the CDR3 end, and the germline J gene provides the missing end. The V gene is TRBV13-3, the J gene TRBJ2-2; perhaps TRBD2 as D (6 bases). The V end lost 6 bases, the J end lost 3 bases, and 9 bases lay between the germline ends. Germline V gives CDR1 NNHDY, CDR2 SYVADS. This CDR3 has 13 amino acids. CDR3 DNA, as far as it was read: TGTGCCAGCACTGGGGTAGACACCGGG. Its translation: CASTGVDTG. The entire CDR3 reads CASTGVDTGQLYF.

With respect to this clone: The germline and genes are mouse ones. The read finishes 4 residues shy of the CDR3 end, and the germline J gene is used to complete it. This chain uses TRBV1 with TRBJ2-1; 10 nucleotides line up with TRBD2. CDR1 is NSQYPW and CDR2 is LRSPGD in the germline V gene (reference sequence). CDR3 length equals 15 residues. Here the CDR3 reads CTCSARTGGGAEQFF. The CDR3 DNA, read in part, is TGCACCTGCAGTGCCCGGACTGGGGGAGGCGCT.

This clone was recorded a few times. The junction does not match germline at one end; this may be a read error. Gene names and germline refer to mouse. The CDR3 extends 4 residues past the end of the read, so its final part is completed from the germline J gene. V usage is TRBV13-3 and J usage is TRBJ1-1, with TRBD1 as a possible D gene (6 bases). The germline V gene has CDR1 NNHDY and CDR2 SYVADS. The CDR3 is made up of 13 amino acids. The CDR3 here is CAGRQGFYTEVFF. The sequenced part of the CDR3 DNA is TGTGCCGGCAGGCAGGGGTTCTACACA.

This clone was recorded a few times. The gene names given are mouse names. The CDR3 end lies 4 residues beyond the end of the read and is filled in from the germline J gene. This chain joins TRBV17 and TRBJ2-3, with TRBD1 identical over 12 bases. V shed 6 bases, J shed 2 bases, and the junction held 3 bases outside the gene matches. CDR3 length: 15 residues. Germline lookup yields CDR1 MNHDT and CDR2 YYDKIL. The CDR3: CASSRGQGAAETLYF. CDR3 DNA (partial): TGTGCTAGCAGCAGGGGACAGGGGGCTGCAGAA.

The sample holds a few counts of this clone. Gene names and germline match the mouse. The read is 4 residues too short to cover the CDR3 end, so that end is filled in from the germline J gene. The J gene is TRBJ2-2, the V gene TRBV13-1; 8 bases map to TRBD1. The CDR3 length is 16 residues. Germline assignment: CDR1 NSHNY and CDR2 SYGAGN. The trim removed 2 bases at V and 4 bases at J, leaving 7 bases unmatched. The CDR3: CASSDQDRDGTGQLYF. CDR3 DNA (partial): TGTGCCAGCAGTGACCAGGACAGGGACGGCACCGGG.

In the case of this clone: Germline and genes: mouse. The read ends 4 residues early relative to the CDR3; the germline J gene fills the gap. The V gene is TRBV1, the J gene TRBJ2-3, with 12 bases aligning to TRBD1. CDR1 is NSQYPW, CDR2 LRSPGD, per germline (reference sequence). The CDR3 extends over 16 amino acids. CDR3: CTCSVPGQGAGETLYF. The sequenced part of the CDR3 DNA is TGCACCTGCAGTGTCCCGGGACAGGGGGCTGGAGAA.

This clone was recorded many times. The genes and germline here are from mouse. The read stops 4 residues short of the end of the CDR3; the missing end is completed from the germline J gene. The J gene is TRBJ2-2, the V gene TRBV13-3; 12 bases are shared with TRBD2. V was pared by 0 bases and J by 0 bases, with 3 bases of the junction left unmatched. The CDR3 has 18 amino acids. CDR1 and CDR2 from the germline V gene are NNHDY and SYVADS. The CDR3 bases that were read are TGTGCCAGCAGTGATGAGGACTGGGGGGGGCCAAACACCGGG. Encoded protein: CASSDEDWGGPNTG. In full, the CDR3 is CASSDEDWGGPNTGQLYF.

Turning to this clone: Gene names and germline match the mouse. The CDR3 bases that were read are TGTGCCAGCAGTTCCCCGACAGATAACCAAGAC. This translates into CASSSPTDNQD. The full CDR3 protein is CASSSPTDNQDTQYF. V gene TRBV13-3 combines with J gene TRBJ2-5; D is perhaps TRBD1 (5 bases). The sequenced fragment ends 4 residues before the CDR3 boundary, so the rest is inferred from the germline J gene. Germline assignment: CDR1 NNHDY and CDR2 SYVADS. The CDR3 is 15 residues long. The V and J ends lost 4 bases and 0 bases respectively, with 12 bases between them.

This clone has a count of ten or more. Gene and germline names: mouse. The observed sequence ends 4 residues before the CDR3 terminus, with the missing tail filled in from the germline J gene. The gene calls are TRBV13-3 and TRBJ2-2; 7 bases align to TRBD1. Per the germline V gene, CDR1 is NNHDY and CDR2 is SYVADS. The V segment lost 6 bases and the J segment 1 base; nucleotides outside the gene matches: 3. The CDR3 is 14 amino acids. CDR3 bases read: TGTGCCAGCAAGGGACAGATAAACACCGGG. Its translation is CASKGQINTG. The CDR3 in full is CASKGQINTGQLYF.

This clone showed up many times. The listed genes are named as in mouse. The CDR3 end falls 4 residues outside the read, so it is completed with the germline J gene. V usage is TRBV16 and J usage is TRBJ2-7, with 9 bases lining up with TRBD2. The germline CDR1 and CDR2 sequences are SGHSA and FRNQAP. The CDR3 length is 15 residues. Germline trimming cut 1 base from V and 0 bases from J; bases unmatched to any gene: 1. CDR3 DNA (partial): TGTGCAAGCAGCTTAGGGACTGGGGACTCCTAT. Its protein is CASSLGTGDSY. The whole CDR3 protein reads CASSLGTGDSYEQYF.

A few counts support this clone. All gene names here are mouse names. Read data end 4 residues before the CDR3 end; the end is taken from the germline J gene. V usage is TRBV19 and J usage is TRBJ1-4; 9 nucleotides agree with TRBD1. Looked up from germline, CDR1 is FNHDT and CDR2 is SITEND (reference sequence). The CDR3 spans 13 residues. Partial CDR3 DNA: TGTGCCAGCGGGACAGGGATGGGCGAA. Encoded protein: CASGTGMGE. The entire CDR3 sequence reads CASGTGMGERLFF.

On this clone: The genes are named according to mouse. The CDR3 DNA, read in part, is TGCACCTGCAGTGCAGAGTTTGGGGGGCAGGAAGAC. Residues: CTCSAEFGGQED. The full CDR3 is CTCSAEFGGQEDTQYF. The gene calls are TRBV1 and TRBJ2-5, with D tentatively TRBD2 (7 bases). Coverage ceases 4 residues before the CDR3 finishes, and the germline J gene fills in the end. This CDR3 comprises 16 residues. The germline V gene has CDR1 NSQYPW and CDR2 LRSPGD (reference sequence).

This clone was seen only a few times. These gene names are mouse names. The read terminates 4 residues before the CDR3 end, so the remaining end is supplied by the germline J gene. The genes are TRBV13-3 and TRBJ1-1; possibly TRBD1 for D (6 bases). CDR3 length: 14 residues. Germline assignment: CDR1 NNHDY and CDR2 SYVADS. The V and J ends lost 3 bases and 2 bases respectively, with 11 bases between them. CDR3 region: CASSVRGFNTEVFF. The CDR3 DNA, read in part, is TGTGCCAGCAGTGTGAGGGGGTTCAACACA.

On this clone itself: Mouse gene names apply. The read halts 4 residues ahead of the CDR3 end, with the missing end drawn from the germline J gene. The V and J genes are TRBV13-3 and TRBJ2-4; 12 bases are a match to TRBD2. Per the germline V gene, CDR1 is NNHDY and CDR2 is SYVADS. This CDR3 region has 17 residues. The trim removed 2 bases at V and 1 base at J, leaving 5 bases unmatched. The CDR3 protein is CASSEDWGGAGQNTLYF. The part of the CDR3 DNA that was read is TGTGCCAGCAGTGAAGACTGGGGGGGCGCCGGTCAAAAC.

This clone was detected only a few times. Here the gene names and germline are mouse. The sequenced fragment ends 4 residues before the CDR3 boundary, so the rest is inferred from the germline J gene. The V and J genes are TRBV1 and TRBJ2-1, with D tentatively TRBD1 (5 bases). Trimming left V 3 bases short and J 2 bases short, with 11 bases between. Germline values: CDR1 NSQYPW, CDR2 LRSPGD (reference sequence). This CDR3 comprises 15 residues. Partial CDR3 DNA: TGCACCTGCAGTGCGACAGTGAGGGACTATGCT. Translated, it gives CTCSATVRDYA. The CDR3, in full, reads CTCSATVRDYAEQFF.

This clone showed up just a few times. The genes are named according to mouse. The CDR3 goes on 4 residues after the read ends, and that part is filled in from the germline J gene. The rearrangement links TRBV19 to TRBJ2-1; tentatively, D is TRBD1 (5 bases). Trimming removed 6 bases at V and 4 bases at J, with 11 bases between. The CDR3 contains 13 residues. Germline assignment: CDR1 FNHDT and CDR2 SITEND (reference sequence). CDR3 DNA (partial): TGTGCCAGCATCCAGGGAAGTTATGCT. Translating it yields CASIQGSYA. The CDR3, in full, reads CASIQGSYAEQFF. Together with reference TRBV19 and TRBJ2-1, the CDR3 gives the full variable domain: GGIITQTPKFLIGQEGQKLTLKCQQNFNHDTMYWYRQDSGKGLRLIYYSITENDLQKGDLSEGYDASREKKSSFSLTVTSAQKNEMAVFLCASIQGSYAEQFFGPGTRLTVL.

This clone appeared a few times. Gene labels here are mouse ones. The CDR3 end lies 4 residues beyond the end of the read and is filled in from the germline J gene. This sequence joins TRBV1 and TRBJ2-1; 10 nucleotides align to TRBD1. CDR1 and CDR2 from the germline V gene are NSQYPW and LRSPGD (reference sequence). The CDR3 spans 15 residues. Trimming took 4 bases from V and 3 from J; bases not matched to a gene: 3. This CDR3 is CTCSVRQGAYAEQFF. The sequenced part of the CDR3 DNA is TGCACCTGCAGTGTTCGACAGGGGGCCTATGCT. The variable domain in full, with the rest retrieved from reference TRBV1 and TRBJ2-1, is VTLLEQNPRWRLVPRGQAVNLRCILKNSQYPWMSWYQQDLQKQLQWLFTLRSPGDKEVKSLPGADYLATRVTDTELRLQVANMSQGRTLYCTCSVRQGAYAEQFFGPGTRLTVL.

In the case of this clone: Here the gene names and germline are mouse. CDR3 bases read: TGCACCTGCAGTGCAACTGGGGCATAT. The encoded protein is CTCSATGAY. The full CDR3 is CTCSATGAYEQYF. This chain joins TRBV1 and TRBJ2-7; TRBD2 matches at 7 bases. The read comes to an end 4 residues before the CDR3 does, leaving the germline J gene to fill in the end. CDR1 and CDR2 (germline): NSQYPW, LRSPGD (reference sequence). The CDR3 totals 13 residues.

A word on this clone: The gene symbols are mouse symbols. The read finishes 4 residues shy of the CDR3 end, and the germline J gene is used to complete it. This chain connects TRBV13-3 to TRBJ2-7; TRBD2 matches at 9 bases. The CDR3 spans 15 residues. The J segment lost 0 bases and the V segment lost 5 bases, leaving 6 bases of the junction unmatched. Germline values: CDR1 NNHDY, CDR2 SYVADS. CDR3 amino acids: CASRETGGFSYEQYF. The sequenced CDR3 bases are TGTGCCAGCAGGGAGACTGGGGGATTCTCCTAT.

On this clone itself: These gene names are mouse names. The CDR3 goes on 4 residues after the read ends, and that part is filled in from the germline J gene. The chain has TRBV17 and TRBJ2-5; 8 bases are a match to TRBD1. CDR3 length: 14 amino acids. The junction had 1 base not matched to a gene; V was cut back by 4 bases and J by 1 base. Germline values: CDR1 MNHDT, CDR2 YYDKIL. CDR3 residues: CASSTGGDQDTQYF. The sequenced part of the CDR3 DNA is TGTGCTAGCAGTACAGGGGGCGACCAAGAC.

At least ten counts were recorded for this clone. Gene and germline names: mouse. The read terminates 4 residues before the CDR3 end, so the remaining end is supplied by the germline J gene. V gene TRBV14 combines with J gene TRBJ2-5, with 8 nucleotides matching TRBD2. CDR1 and CDR2 (germline): SGHDT, FRDEAV. Unmatched junction bases numbered 2, after V lost 4 bases and J lost 1 base. The CDR3 has 14 amino acids. The CDR3 is CASSPTGDQDTQYF. Partial CDR3 DNA: TGTGCCAGCAGTCCGACTGGGGACCAAGAC.

As concerns this clone: There is a difference at residue 11 between the TCRdb protein and the DNA translation, so the protein given here was translated from the DNA. Mouse names are used for the genes. The read ends 3 residues early relative to the CDR3; the germline J gene fills the gap. The chain combines TRBV13-3 with TRBJ1-3; TRBD1 aligns across 8 bases. Per germline, CDR1 NNHDY and CDR2 SYVADS. There are 14 residues in the CDR3. V was clipped by 6 bases and J by 3 bases; unmatched bases: 5. The CDR3: CASTQTGVGNTLYF. Partial CDR3 DNA: TGTGCCAGCACACAGACAGGGGTTGGAAATACG.

Remarks on this clone: Mouse gene names apply. The CDR3 is cut off 4 residues early in the read; its end comes from the germline J gene. J is TRBJ2-5 and V is TRBV19; TRBD2 matches at 11 bases. The CDR3 spans 18 residues. V was pared by 5 bases and J by 0 bases, with 11 bases of the junction left unmatched. Germline CDR1 FNHDT, CDR2 SITEND (reference sequence). The CDR3 loop reads CASSSPPGLGVNQDTQYF. CDR3 DNA, as far as it was read: TGTGCCAGCAGCTCCCCCCCGGGACTGGGGGTTAACCAAGAC.

Details on this clone: All gene names here are mouse names. The sequenced fragment ends 4 residues before the CDR3 boundary, so the rest is inferred from the germline J gene. The chain carries TRBV1 and TRBJ2-1, with D unresolved. This CDR3 spans 13 amino acids. The germline V gene has CDR1 NSQYPW and CDR2 LRSPGD (reference sequence). The V end lost 3 bases, the J end lost 6 bases, and 9 bases lay between the germline ends. CDR3 in amino acids: CTCSATNSAEQFF. The part of the CDR3 DNA that was read is TGCACCTGCAGTGCCACAAATAGTGCT.

This clone was counted between two and nine times. The germline and genes are mouse ones. The read is 4 residues too short to cover the CDR3 end, so that end is filled in from the germline J gene. V gene TRBV13-3 combines with J gene TRBJ2-5; 11 bases align to TRBD2. This CDR3 spans 16 amino acids. The trim removed 4 bases at V and 1 base at J, leaving 5 bases unmatched. CDR1 is NNHDY, CDR2 SYVADS, per germline. The CDR3 bases that were read are TGTGCCAGCAGTCTTACTGGGGGGGCATACCAAGAC. Its translation: CASSLTGGAYQD. The entire CDR3 is CASSLTGGAYQDTQYF.

This clone appeared a few times. Gene names denote mouse genes. The CDR3 goes on 4 residues after the read ends, and that part is filled in from the germline J gene. The V gene is TRBV16, the J gene TRBJ2-4; TRBD1 might be the D (6 bases). The CDR3 contains 14 residues. Trimming removed 5 bases at V and 3 bases at J, with 12 bases between. Germline V gene lookup returns CDR1 SGHSA and CDR2 FRNQAP. The sequenced CDR3 bases are TGTGCAAGCAGCCCAGGGGCCGGCCAAAAC. Its protein product is CASSPGAGQN. In full, the CDR3 is CASSPGAGQNTLYF.

This clone has more than one count but fewer than ten. At residue 12, TCRdb's protein disagrees with the DNA translation; the protein shown here derives from the DNA. The gene names here belong to mouse. The DNA ends 3 residues before the CDR3 does, and the rest of the CDR3 is filled in from the germline J gene. The chain employs TRBV13-1 and TRBJ1-3, with 7 bases that match TRBD1. V shed 4 bases and J 1 base; nucleotides not matched to a gene: 5. This CDR3 comprises 15 residues. Germline assignment: CDR1 NSHNY and CDR2 SYGAGN. The CDR3 bases that were read are TGTGCCAGCAGTCCTCCGGGACAGTCTGGAAATACG. As protein: CASSPPGQSGNT. The full-length CDR3 reads as CASSPPGQSGNTLYF.

This clone was recorded at least ten times. The listed genes are named as in mouse. Coverage ceases 4 residues before the CDR3 finishes, and the germline J gene fills in the end. The chain is built from TRBV13-3 and TRBJ1-2; unclear D gene. The CDR3 totals 13 residues. Deletions cut 2 bases from V and 2 bases from J, with 7 bases between. Germline lookup yields CDR1 NNHDY and CDR2 SYVADS. CDR3 region: CASSEGWNSDYTF. CDR3 DNA (partial): TGTGCCAGCAGTGAAGGGTGGAACTCC.